The TCR beta chain under discussion was sequenced for a study of T cells in Graves' hyperthyroidism and ophthalmopathy. Concerning this clonotype: Its antigen is as yet unknown. A read error may account for a junction end that differs from germline.

Thyroid ultrasound and orbital computed tomography, with clinical symptoms and serum thyroxine and TRAb, informed diagnoses. Study conclusions and caveats: Clonotypes that were expanded in thyroid above 0.001 mostly appeared in blood too.

CDR1 and CDR2 (germline): SGHTA, FQGNSA. The CDR3 has 14 residues. What was amplified from RNA transcripts were TCR beta CDR3 regions. In the first-round RT-PCR of the TCR CDR3, the HTBI primer set was used. Via MiXCR, TCRdb re-called the multiplex PCR reads, giving one row per CDR3 protein. The data hold fewer than 400,000 distinct CDR3 sequences, with 20% to 25% observed a single time. The rearrangement joins TRBV7-2 to TRBJ2-7; D may be TRBD2 (5 bases). The sequencing input was blood. The sequence derives from a man aged 50 or older with Graves' hyperthyroidism. CDR3 bases: TGTGCCGGCAGTTGGGAGAGACCCCCCTACGAGCAGTACTTC. Residues: CAGSWERPPYEQYF.